These T cell receptor beta chains were read from a single sample in a study of graft-versus-host responses after intestinal transplantation. No antigen is known for these receptors. Method: immunoSEQ multiplex PCR; TCRdb's copy keeps in-frame clones and lacks some. The sample carries about 59,000 clones, 90% to 95% recorded once. Sequences were derived from unstimulated CD4+ T cells sorted from spleen or lymph node cells, sampled before transplant. Receptors originate from a human donor who was the organ donor for an intestinal transplant. Each CDR3 is given with its conserved first and last residue. The order of the fields is D gene, clone size, J gene, V gene, CDR3 protein, CDR3 DNA. A D gene is named only where the DNA matches it firmly. Only part of the rows carry a size: once, few, many, or a class if the clone is expanded.

>TRBD1|.|TRBJ2-7|TRBV2
CASRWGQFTYEQYF
TGTGCCAGCCGTTGGGGACAGTTTACCTACGAGCAGTACTTC
>.|.|TRBJ1-2|TRBV5-1
CASSLGGQGSGYTF
TGCGCCAGCAGCTTGGGGGGCCAGGGCTCTGGCTACACCTTC
>.|.|TRBJ1-4|TRBV19
CASSIRWRDEKLFF
TGTGCCAGTAGTATTCGATGGAGGGATGAAAAACTGTTTTTT
>TRBD1|.|TRBJ2-7|TRBV30
CAWRQGVAYEQYF
TGTGCCTGGCGACAGGGGGTGGCCTACGAGCAGTACTTC
>.|.|TRBJ1-4|TRBV7-2
CASSFTGQTNEKLFF
TGTGCCAGCAGCTTTACAGGGCAAACTAATGAAAAACTGTTTTTT
>.|.|TRBJ1-1|TRBV2
CASRWGTEAFF
TGTGCCAGCAGATGGGGCACTGAAGCTTTCTTT
>.|.|TRBJ2-7|TRBV21-1
CASSPRSYEQYF
TGTGCCAGCAGCCCCCGCTCCTACGAGCAGTACTTC
>.|.|TRBJ1-1|TRBV7-2
CASSLEVNTEAFF
TGTGCCAGCAGCTTAGAAGTGAACACTGAAGCTTTCTTT
>.|.|TRBJ2-1|TRBV12-1
CASSSLSGGAGNEQFF
TGTGCCAGCAGCTCCCTTAGCGGGGGGGCCGGGAATGAGCAGTTCTTC
>TRBD1|.|TRBJ2-1|TRBV5-1
CASSTDRGPYNEQFF
TGCGCCAGCAGCACAGACAGGGGACCATACAATGAGCAGTTCTTC
>TRBD1|.|TRBJ2-2|TRBV2
CASTADRGIAGELFF
TGTGCCAGCACCGCCGACAGGGGTATCGCCGGGGAGCTGTTTTTT
>.|.|TRBJ1-1|TRBV30
CAWSLSRGTEAFF
TGTGCCTGGAGTCTATCACGGGGCACTGAAGCTTTCTTT
>TRBD1|.|TRBJ2-3|TRBV5-6
CASSLLGQHTDTQYF
TGTGCCAGCAGCCTCTTGGGACAGCACACAGATACGCAGTATTTT
>.|.|TRBJ1-2|TRBV19
CASCSAGSHYGYTF
TGTGCCAGCTGTTCGGCAGGGTCGCACTATGGCTACACCTTC
>.|.|TRBJ1-1|TRBV7-2
CASSLRERRPEAFF
TGTGCCAGCAGCTTAAGGGAGAGGAGACCAGAAGCTTTCTTT
>.|.|TRBJ2-7|TRBV25-1
CASRAGASYEQYF
TGTGCCAGCAGAGCCGGGGCCTCCTACGAGCAGTACTTC
>.|.|TRBJ2-7|TRBV5-1
CASSLVFSSYEQYF
TGCGCCAGCAGCTTGGTATTTAGCTCCTACGAGCAGTACTTC
>TRBD1|once|TRBJ1-3|TRBV5-1
CASSSQTGAGNTIYF
TGCGCCAGCAGCTCGCAGACAGGGGCTGGAAACACCATATATTTT
>TRBD1|.|TRBJ2-6|TRBV19
CASSTSDRGSGANVLTF
TGTGCCAGTAGTACCTCAGACAGGGGTTCTGGGGCCAACGTCCTGACTTTC